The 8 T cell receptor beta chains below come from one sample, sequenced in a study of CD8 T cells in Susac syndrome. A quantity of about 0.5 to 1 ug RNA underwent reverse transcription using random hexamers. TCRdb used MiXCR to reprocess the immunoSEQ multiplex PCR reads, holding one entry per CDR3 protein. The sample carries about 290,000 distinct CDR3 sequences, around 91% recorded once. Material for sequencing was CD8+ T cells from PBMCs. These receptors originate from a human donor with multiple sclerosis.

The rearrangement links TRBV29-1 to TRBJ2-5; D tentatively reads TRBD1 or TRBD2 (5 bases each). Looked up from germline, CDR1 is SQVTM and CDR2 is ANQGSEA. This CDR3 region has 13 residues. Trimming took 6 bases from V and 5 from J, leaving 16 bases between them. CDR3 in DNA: TGCAGCGTCGACGAGGGGTTTTGGGAGACCCAGTACTTC. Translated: CSVDEGFWETQYF. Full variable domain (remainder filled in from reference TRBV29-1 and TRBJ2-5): SAVISQKPSRDICQRGTSLTIQCQVDSQVTMMFWYRQQPGQSLTLIATANQGSEATYESGFVIDKFPISRPNLTFSTLTVSNMSPEDSSIYLCSVDEGFWETQYFGPGTRLLVL.

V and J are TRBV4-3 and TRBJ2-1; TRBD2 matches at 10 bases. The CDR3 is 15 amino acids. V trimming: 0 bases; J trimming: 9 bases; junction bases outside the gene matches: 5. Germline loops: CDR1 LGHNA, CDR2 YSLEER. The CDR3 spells CASSQDVAGGGEQFF. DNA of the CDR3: TGCGCCAGCAGCCAAGACGTAGCGGGAGGTGGTGAGCAGTTCTTC.

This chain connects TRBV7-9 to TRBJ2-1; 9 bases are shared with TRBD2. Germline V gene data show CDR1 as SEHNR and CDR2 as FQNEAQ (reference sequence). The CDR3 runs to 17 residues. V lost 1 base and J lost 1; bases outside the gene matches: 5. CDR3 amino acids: CASSLVASGRSYNEQFF. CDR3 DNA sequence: TGTGCCAGCAGCTTAGTAGCGAGCGGGAGGTCCTACAATGAGCAGTTCTTC.

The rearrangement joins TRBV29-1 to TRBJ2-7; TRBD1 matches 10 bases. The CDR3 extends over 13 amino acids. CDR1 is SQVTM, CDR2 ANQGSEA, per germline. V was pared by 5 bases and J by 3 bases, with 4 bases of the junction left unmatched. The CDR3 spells CSVPGQGNYEQYF. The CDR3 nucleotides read TGCAGCGTTCCGGGACAGGGGAACTACGAGCAGTACTTC.

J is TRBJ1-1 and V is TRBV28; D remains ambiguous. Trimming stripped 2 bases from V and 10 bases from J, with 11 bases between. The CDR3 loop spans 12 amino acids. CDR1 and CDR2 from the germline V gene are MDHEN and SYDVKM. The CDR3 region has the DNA TGTGCCAGCAGTTTAGATTTTTGGGGAGCTTTCTTT. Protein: CASSLDFWGAFF.

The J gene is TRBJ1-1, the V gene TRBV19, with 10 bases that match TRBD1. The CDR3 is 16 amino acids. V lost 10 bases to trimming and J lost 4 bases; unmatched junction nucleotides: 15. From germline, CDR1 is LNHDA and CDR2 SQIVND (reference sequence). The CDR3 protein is CATNPWTGGSGTEAFF. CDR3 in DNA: TGTGCCACGAACCCTTGGACAGGGGGTAGCGGCACTGAAGCTTTCTTT. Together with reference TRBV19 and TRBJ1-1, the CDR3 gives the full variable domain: DGGITQSPKYLFRKEGQNVTLSCEQNLNHDAMYWYRQDPGQGLRLIYYSQIVNDFQKGDIAEGYSVSREKKESFPLTVTSAQKNPTAFYLCATNPWTGGSGTEAFFGQGTRLTVV.

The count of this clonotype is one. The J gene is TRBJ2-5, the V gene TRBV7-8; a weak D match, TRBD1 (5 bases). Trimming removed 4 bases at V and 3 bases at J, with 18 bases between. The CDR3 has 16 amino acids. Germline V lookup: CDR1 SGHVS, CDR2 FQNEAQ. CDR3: CASSSIPRTSEETQYF. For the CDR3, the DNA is TGTGCCAGCAGCTCCATCCCTAGGACATCGGAAGAGACCCAGTACTTC.

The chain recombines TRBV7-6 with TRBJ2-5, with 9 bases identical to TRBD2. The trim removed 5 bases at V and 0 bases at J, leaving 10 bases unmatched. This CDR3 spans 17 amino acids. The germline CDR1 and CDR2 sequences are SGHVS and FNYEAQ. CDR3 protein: CASSQGVAGDHQETQYF. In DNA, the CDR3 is TGTGCCAGCAGCCAAGGGGTAGCGGGGGACCACCAAGAGACCCAGTACTTC.